This is a list of T cell receptor beta chains from one sample in a study of T-cell reconstitution after alpha-beta-depleted transplantation in children. Via MiXCR, TCRdb re-called the PCR reads, giving one row per CDR3 protein. The sample carries nearly 250,000 distinct CDR3 sequences, around 7.5% recorded once. The sequenced sample was PBMCs, mostly from graft donor cells, obtained 180 days after TCRalphabeta/CD19-depleted stem cell transplant. The receptors here all came from a male patient between 10 and 17 years old who had a stem cell transplant for acute lymphoblastic leukemia, so the T cells may come from the graft donor. CDR3s include the opening cysteine and the closing phenylalanine or tryptophan. D genes are given only for firm matches. A clone size is listed for some rows: how often the clone was seen (once, few, many), or a class if it is expanded.

v_gene: TRBV20-1
abundance: many
j_gene: TRBJ2-1
d_gene: NA
CDR3nt: TGCAGTGCTAGACTTCCCCCGGGGGAGCAGTTCTTC
CDR3aa: CSARLPPGEQFF

v_gene: TRBV7-9
abundance: many
j_gene: TRBJ1-1
d_gene: TRBD1
CDR3nt: TGTGCCAGCAGCTTAGCGCTGGACAGGGGGCGGGGTGAAGCTTTCTTT
CDR3aa: CASSLALDRGRGEAFF

v_gene: TRBV5-4
abundance: many
j_gene: TRBJ2-1
d_gene: NA
CDR3nt: TGTGCCAGCAGCTTTGGGGGCAGGGAGTTGGGCAATGAGCAGTTCTTC
CDR3aa: CASSFGGRELGNEQFF

v_gene: TRBV7-9
abundance: many
j_gene: TRBJ2-5
d_gene: TRBD2
CDR3nt: TGTGCCAGCAGCTATCTAGCGGGAGGTGGGGAGACCCAGTACTTC
CDR3aa: CASSYLAGGGETQYF

v_gene: TRBV7-2
abundance: NA
j_gene: TRBJ2-2
d_gene: NA
CDR3nt: TGTGCCAGCAGCCCCTCCGGGCGTTGGACCGGGGAGCTGTTTTTT
CDR3aa: CASSPSGRWTGELFF

v_gene: TRBV3-1
abundance: few
j_gene: TRBJ2-1
d_gene: NA
CDR3nt: TGTGCCAGCTGCCCCTCCCCCGGGCTCTACAATGAGCAGTTCTTC
CDR3aa: CASCPSPGLYNEQFF

v_gene: TRBV19
abundance: many
j_gene: TRBJ2-1
d_gene: TRBD1
CDR3nt: TGTGCCAGTAGTAACTGGGACAGTCCCTACAATGAGCAGTTCTTC
CDR3aa: CASSNWDSPYNEQFF

v_gene: TRBV23-1
abundance: many
j_gene: TRBJ1-5
d_gene: NA
CDR3nt: TGCGCCAGCAGTCAATCGTTGCTTATCCGCAATCAGCCCCAGCATTTT
CDR3aa: CASSQSLLIRNQPQHF

v_gene: TRBV18
abundance: many
j_gene: TRBJ2-7
d_gene: NA
CDR3nt: TGTGCCAGCTCTCGGGACATATCCTACGAGCAGTACTTC
CDR3aa: CASSRDISYEQYF

v_gene: TRBV9
abundance: many
j_gene: TRBJ2-3
d_gene: TRBD2
CDR3nt: TGTGCCAGCAGCCCCGAGCGGGAGGGGCTCACAGATACGCAGTATTTT
CDR3aa: CASSPEREGLTDTQYF

v_gene: TRBV9
abundance: many
j_gene: TRBJ1-1
d_gene: NA
CDR3nt: TGTGCCAGCAGCGTAGCCGCAGGGGATAGGACTGAAGCTTTCTTT
CDR3aa: CASSVAAGDRTEAFF

v_gene: TRBV5-1
abundance: many
j_gene: TRBJ1-2
d_gene: NA
CDR3nt: TGCGCCAGCAGCTTGGCCCTGACAGTCTCCAACTATGGCTACACCTTC
CDR3aa: CASSLALTVSNYGYTF

v_gene: TRBV12-3/TRBV12-4
abundance: many
j_gene: TRBJ1-6
d_gene: NA
CDR3nt: TGTGCCAGCAGTTTAAGGGGGGAGCTGCCACGGTCACCCCTCCACTTT
CDR3aa: CASSLRGELPRSPLHF

v_gene: TRBV7-3
abundance: many
j_gene: TRBJ2-4
d_gene: TRBD1
CDR3nt: TGTGCCAGCAGCCCCGGGGACAGAAACATTCAGTACTTC
CDR3aa: CASSPGDRNIQYF

v_gene: TRBV12-3/TRBV12-4
abundance: many
j_gene: TRBJ2-7
d_gene: NA
CDR3nt: TGTGCCAGCAGTTTGTCCTGGGCCCAGCAGTACTTC
CDR3aa: CASSLSWAQQYF

v_gene: TRBV28
abundance: many
j_gene: TRBJ2-7
d_gene: NA
CDR3nt: TGTGCCAGCAGTGGGGACGGACCCTACGAGCAGTACTTC
CDR3aa: CASSGDGPYEQYF